Listed below are T cell receptor beta chains from one sample, sequenced in a study of T cells in Graves' hyperthyroidism and ophthalmopathy. Using its own MiXCR run on the multiplex PCR reads, TCRdb lists one record per CDR3 protein. In the table there are over 550,000 distinct CDR3 sequences, 15% to 20% of which are singletons. The sequencing sample was made of blood. These receptors all stem from a woman younger than 35 with Graves' hyperthyroidism. The CDR3 runs from the conserved cysteine through the conserved F or W. The D gene is left open where the match is weak. Where a row states a size, it is once, few, many or the class of an expanded clone; other rows omit it.

j_call: TRBJ1-1
v_call: TRBV10-3
d_call: NA
clone_size: NA
cdr3_aa: CAISEDTGRDTEAFF
cdr3_nt: TGTGCCATCAGTGAGGACACCGGGAGGGACACTGAAGCTTTCTTT

j_call: TRBJ2-1
v_call: TRBV6-2/TRBV6-3
d_call: TRBD2
clone_size: few
cdr3_aa: CASSYGLAGGGHNEQFF
cdr3_nt: TGTGCCAGCAGTTACGGGCTGGCGGGGGGAGGCCACAATGAGCAGTTCTTC

j_call: TRBJ1-5
v_call: TRBV6-9
d_call: NA
clone_size: NA
cdr3_aa: CASSYREVSRQPQHF
cdr3_nt: TGTGCCAGTAGTTACCGGGAGGTGAGTCGTCAGCCCCAGCATTTT

j_call: TRBJ1-1
v_call: TRBV7-9
d_call: NA
clone_size: many
cdr3_aa: CASSTTPAPFQVTEAFF
cdr3_nt: TGTGCCAGCAGTACCACACCCGCGCCCTTTCAAGTCACTGAAGCTTTCTTT

j_call: TRBJ1-1
v_call: TRBV27
d_call: NA
clone_size: few
cdr3_aa: CASQGEMNTEAFF
cdr3_nt: TGTGCCAGCCAAGGGGAAATGAACACTGAAGCTTTCTTT

j_call: TRBJ1-2
v_call: TRBV7-9
d_call: NA
clone_size: NA
cdr3_aa: CASSLVEGIYGYTF
cdr3_nt: TGTGCCAGCAGCTTAGTCGAGGGGATCTATGGCTACACCTTC

j_call: TRBJ2-7
v_call: TRBV7-8
d_call: NA
clone_size: many
cdr3_aa: CASTSVGGYEQYF
cdr3_nt: TGTGCCAGCACCTCAGTGGGAGGCTACGAGCAGTACTTC

j_call: TRBJ2-1
v_call: TRBV5-1
d_call: TRBD2
clone_size: many
cdr3_aa: CASSSRLAGRDEQFF
cdr3_nt: TGCGCCAGCAGCTCCCGACTAGCGGGAAGAGATGAGCAGTTCTTC

j_call: TRBJ1-1
v_call: TRBV7-9
d_call: TRBD1
clone_size: NA
cdr3_aa: CASSLGDRRDAEAFF
cdr3_nt: TGTGCCAGCAGCTTGGGGGACAGGCGGGATGCCGAAGCTTTCTTT

j_call: TRBJ1-5
v_call: TRBV3-1
d_call: NA
clone_size: many
cdr3_aa: CASSLGLLEGNQPQHF
cdr3_nt: TGTGCCAGCAGCCTTGGGCTACTAGAAGGCAATCAGCCCCAGCATTTT

j_call: TRBJ1-4
v_call: TRBV20-1
d_call: TRBD1
clone_size: many
cdr3_aa: CSARTTTGENEKLFF
cdr3_nt: TGCAGTGCTCGGACCACGACAGGGGAAAATGAAAAACTGTTTTTT

j_call: TRBJ2-5
v_call: TRBV7-2
d_call: TRBD2
clone_size: few
cdr3_aa: CASSLAASGQETQYF
cdr3_nt: TGTGCCAGCAGCTTAGCGGCTAGCGGCCAAGAGACCCAGTACTTC

j_call: TRBJ1-6
v_call: TRBV3-1
d_call: NA
clone_size: NA
cdr3_aa: CASSQDIGGSPLHF
cdr3_nt: TGTGCCAGCAGCCAAGATATAGGGGGATCACCCCTCCACTTT

j_call: TRBJ2-5
v_call: TRBV7-3
d_call: TRBD1
clone_size: many
cdr3_aa: CASSRTGQETQYF
cdr3_nt: TGTGCCAGCAGTAGGACAGGCCAAGAGACCCAGTACTTC

j_call: TRBJ1-5
v_call: TRBV20-1
d_call: NA
clone_size: few
cdr3_aa: CSARDPRTDSQPQHF
cdr3_nt: TGCAGTGCTAGAGATCCCCGGACGGACAGTCAGCCCCAGCATTTT

j_call: TRBJ1-1
v_call: TRBV7-6
d_call: NA
clone_size: NA
cdr3_aa: CASSGPQGNTDAFF
cdr3_nt: TGTGCCAGCAGCGGCCCTCAGGGGAACACTGATGCTTTCTTT

j_call: TRBJ2-3
v_call: TRBV7-9
d_call: NA
clone_size: many
cdr3_aa: CASSFVFPRTDTQYF
cdr3_nt: TGTGCCAGCAGCTTTGTCTTTCCCCGCACAGATACGCAGTATTTT

j_call: TRBJ2-1
v_call: TRBV10-3
d_call: NA
clone_size: many
cdr3_aa: CAISDTLGYEQFF
cdr3_nt: TGTGCCATCAGTGATACCCTGGGGTATGAGCAGTTCTTC

j_call: TRBJ2-1
v_call: TRBV9
d_call: TRBD1
clone_size: few
cdr3_aa: CASSVEGQGGNEQFF
cdr3_nt: TGTGCCAGCAGCGTAGAGGGACAGGGGGGCAATGAGCAGTTCTTC

j_call: TRBJ2-1
v_call: TRBV15
d_call: NA
clone_size: NA
cdr3_aa: CATSRDRPLYNEQFF
cdr3_nt: TGTGCCACCAGCAGAGATAGGCCTCTATACAATGAGCAGTTCTTC

j_call: TRBJ2-7
v_call: TRBV27
d_call: TRBD2
clone_size: few
cdr3_aa: CASSRVAGGYEQYF
cdr3_nt: TGTGCCAGCAGTCGAGTAGCGGGAGGGTATGAGCAGTACTTC

j_call: TRBJ2-7
v_call: TRBV5-8
d_call: NA
clone_size: few
cdr3_aa: CASSPRARSEQYF
cdr3_nt: TGTGCCAGCAGCCCCCGGGCGAGAAGCGAGCAGTACTTC

j_call: TRBJ2-5
v_call: TRBV30
d_call: NA
clone_size: few
cdr3_aa: CAWSVRSGGETQYF
cdr3_nt: TGTGCCTGGAGTGTAAGGAGTGGGGGAGAGACCCAGTACTTC

j_call: TRBJ2-5
v_call: TRBV5-1
d_call: NA
clone_size: many
cdr3_aa: CASSSASDQETQYF
cdr3_nt: TGCGCCAGCAGCAGCGCTAGCGACCAAGAGACCCAGTACTTC

j_call: TRBJ2-2
v_call: TRBV6-4
d_call: NA
clone_size: once
cdr3_aa: CASSDFWHGSSDNTGELFF
cdr3_nt: TGTGCCAGCAGTGACTTTTGGCATGGGTCCAGTGATAACACCGGGGAGCTGTTTTTT

j_call: TRBJ1-3
v_call: TRBV18
d_call: TRBD1
clone_size: once
cdr3_aa: CASSRTGGGSGNTIYF
cdr3_nt: TGTGCCAGCTCACGGACAGGTGGAGGCTCTGGAAACACCATATATTTT

j_call: TRBJ2-7
v_call: TRBV3-1
d_call: NA
clone_size: many
cdr3_aa: CASSQDAREQYF
cdr3_nt: TGTGCCAGCAGCCAAGATGCCCGGGAGCAGTACTTC

j_call: TRBJ2-7
v_call: TRBV5-1
d_call: NA
clone_size: few
cdr3_aa: CASSFSGRDPYEQYF
cdr3_nt: TGCGCCAGCAGCTTCTCAGGCAGGGACCCCTACGAGCAGTACTTC

j_call: TRBJ2-7
v_call: TRBV7-8
d_call: NA
clone_size: many
cdr3_aa: CATKELRANHEQYF
cdr3_nt: TGTGCCACCAAGGAACTACGAGCGAACCACGAGCAGTACTTC

j_call: TRBJ2-3
v_call: TRBV13
d_call: TRBD2
clone_size: NA
cdr3_aa: CASSLGPSGGPADTQYF
cdr3_nt: TGTGCCAGCAGCTTAGGTCCTAGCGGGGGCCCCGCCGATACGCAGTATTTT

j_call: TRBJ2-2
v_call: TRBV30
d_call: NA
clone_size: NA
cdr3_aa: CAWSGLHREGTSNTGELFF
cdr3_nt: TGTGCCTGGAGTGGGCTGCATCGTGAGGGGACCTCGAACACCGGGGAGCTGTTTTTT

j_call: TRBJ1-6
v_call: TRBV6-2/TRBV6-3
d_call: TRBD1
clone_size: NA
cdr3_aa: CASSPAHRGSPLHF
cdr3_nt: TGTGCCAGCAGTCCCGCCCACAGGGGATCACCCCTCCACTTT

j_call: TRBJ1-5
v_call: TRBV20-1
d_call: TRBD1
clone_size: few
cdr3_aa: CSAQDRGNQPQHF
cdr3_nt: TGCAGTGCCCAGGACAGGGGTAATCAGCCCCAGCATTTT

j_call: TRBJ1-1
v_call: TRBV6-2/TRBV6-3
d_call: NA
clone_size: NA
cdr3_aa: CASSPGTRNTEAFF
cdr3_nt: TGTGCCAGCAGTCCCGGGACAAGGAACACTGAAGCTTTCTTT

j_call: TRBJ2-1
v_call: TRBV2
d_call: TRBD2
clone_size: many
cdr3_aa: CASGGLAGGNNEQFF
cdr3_nt: TGTGCCAGCGGCGGACTAGCGGGGGGTAACAATGAGCAGTTCTTC

j_call: TRBJ2-7
v_call: TRBV6-1
d_call: NA
clone_size: many
cdr3_aa: CASSVSRAYEQYF
cdr3_nt: TGTGCCAGCAGTGTTAGCAGGGCCTACGAGCAGTACTTC

j_call: TRBJ1-6
v_call: TRBV6-2/TRBV6-3
d_call: TRBD1
clone_size: few
cdr3_aa: CASRTGAQNSPLHF
cdr3_nt: TGTGCCAGCCGTACAGGGGCGCAAAATTCACCCCTCCACTTT

j_call: TRBJ2-1
v_call: TRBV18
d_call: TRBD2
clone_size: few
cdr3_aa: CASSPGLAGGPSNEQFF
cdr3_nt: TGTGCCAGCTCACCTGGACTAGCGGGAGGCCCCTCCAATGAGCAGTTCTTC

j_call: TRBJ2-1
v_call: TRBV27
d_call: TRBD1
clone_size: NA
cdr3_aa: CASSSRGQVYNEQFF
cdr3_nt: TGTGCCAGCAGTTCCAGGGGGCAAGTCTACAATGAGCAGTTCTTC